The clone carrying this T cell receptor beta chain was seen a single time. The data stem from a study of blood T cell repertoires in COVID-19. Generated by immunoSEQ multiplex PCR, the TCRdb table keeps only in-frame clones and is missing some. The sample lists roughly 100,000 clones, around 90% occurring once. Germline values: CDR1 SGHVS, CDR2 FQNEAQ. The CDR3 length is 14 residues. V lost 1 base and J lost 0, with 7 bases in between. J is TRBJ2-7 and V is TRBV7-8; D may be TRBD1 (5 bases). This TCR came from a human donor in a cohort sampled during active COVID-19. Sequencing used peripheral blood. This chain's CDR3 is CASSLVTGSYEQYF. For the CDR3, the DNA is TGTGCCAGCAGCTTAGTAACAGGCTCCTACGAGCAGTACTTC.